This T cell receptor (beta chain) derives from a study of blood T cell repertoires in COVID-19. On the study more broadly: The United States, Italy and Spain supplied acute and convalescent COVID-19 samples. Sources were T cells, B-cell-depleted T cells, or PBMCs; the material itself was cDNA or gDNA.

As originally analysed: Reference gene primer amplification gave estimated nucleated cell counts. Data came from immunoSEQ multiplex PCR; TCRdb stores just in-frame clones and leaves some out. V and J calls and clone size are as listed in that table; D and trimming were resolved from the DNA. This table has fewer than 250,000 clones, roughly 83% appearing once. The V and J ends lost 4 bases and 2 bases respectively, with 8 bases between them. Germline V gene sequence: CDR1 KGHSH, CDR2 LQKENI. The CDR3 has 13 amino acids. This TCR was sampled from a woman aged 45-59 years with acute or convalescent COVID-19. This chain joins TRBV18 and TRBJ2-5; D call uncertain. The specimen was peripheral blood. CDR3 sequence: CASSRERQETQYF. In nucleotides, the CDR3 is TGTGCCAGCTCACGCGAGAGACAAGAGACCCAGTACTTC.